A selection of T cell receptor beta chains follows, all from one sample in a study of shared clonotypes between healthy human individuals. TCRdb's table, derived via immunoSEQ multiplex PCR, lists solely in-frame clones and lacks some. Seen here are about 670,000 clones, about two thirds observed once, and the top ten hold under 2%. Material: memory CD4+ T cells sorted from blood. These receptors were taken from a woman in her 30s in good health. Each CDR3 is given with its conserved first and last residue. Each record gives: clone size, V gene, J gene, D gene, CDR3 protein, CDR3 DNA. The D gene is left open where the match is weak. Size tells how often a clone was seen (once, few, many) or the class of an expanded clone, and some rows leave it out.

>many|TRBV5-1|TRBJ2-1|-
CASSPASGSYNEQFF
TGCGCCAGCAGCCCTGCGTCAGGTAGCTACAATGAGCAGTTCTTC
>-|TRBV20-1|TRBJ2-1|-
CSASKGYEQFF
TGCAGTGCTAGCAAGGGCTATGAGCAGTTCTTC
>-|TRBV7-8|TRBJ1-2|-
CASSLVKRNYGYTF
TGTGCCAGCAGCTTAGTAAAAAGGAACTATGGCTACACCTTC
>few|TRBV19|TRBJ2-5|TRBD1
CASSKGAGEETQYF
TGTGCCAGTAGTAAGGGGGCCGGCGAGGAGACCCAGTACTTC
>-|TRBV7-8|TRBJ1-5|TRBD1
CASSYRGRNQPQHF
TGTGCCAGCAGCTACAGGGGGCGGAATCAGCCCCAGCATTTT
>-|TRBV4-1|TRBJ2-2|-
CASSQDSRTGELFF
TGCGCCAGCAGCCAAGACTCGAGAACCGGGGAGCTGTTTTTT
>once|TRBV7-3|TRBJ2-5|-
CASSLIGGGQETQYF
TGTGCCAGCAGCTTAATTGGGGGAGGCCAAGAGACCCAGTACTTC
>-|TRBV28|TRBJ1-2|-
CASSLDSDSDGYTF
TGTGCCAGCAGTTTAGATTCAGACTCAGATGGCTACACCTTC
>-|TRBV5-6|TRBJ2-5|TRBD2
CASSYRAGGAETQYF
TGTGCCAGCAGCTACCGGGCGGGGGGAGCGGAGACCCAGTACTTC
>-|TRBV28|TRBJ2-5|-
CASSSTALGRAGEQETQYF
TGTGCCAGCAGTTCCACAGCCCTGGGTAGGGCAGGGGAGCAAGAGACCCAGTACTTC
>-|TRBV6-5|TRBJ2-1|TRBD2
CASSPGLGRNEQFF
TGTGCCAGCAGTCCGGGACTAGGGAGGAATGAGCAGTTCTTC
>once|TRBV5-4|TRBJ2-3|-
CASSLGAPPGDTQYF
TGTGCCAGCAGCTTAGGGGCACCGCCGGGGGATACGCAGTATTTT
>-|TRBV5-4|TRBJ1-2|-
CASSLALTGTYYGGYTF
TGTGCCAGCAGCTTGGCCCTAACAGGGACTTATTACGGAGGCTACACCTTC
>-|TRBV19|TRBJ2-3|TRBD2
CASSRSGRLDTQYF
TGTGCCAGTAGTAGAAGCGGGAGGCTCGATACGCAGTATTTT
>-|TRBV28|TRBJ1-2|-
CASSLGLSYGYTF
TGTGCCAGCAGTTTGGGACTAAGCTATGGCTACACCTTC
>-|TRBV2|TRBJ1-2|-
CASGRESGGYTF
TGTGCGAGTGGGAGGGAATCGGGCGGCTACACCTTC
>-|TRBV27|TRBJ1-5|-
CASSPTSGGAYQPQHF
TGTGCCAGCAGTCCCACGAGCGGGGGGGCGTATCAGCCCCAGCATTTT
>-|TRBV18|TRBJ1-2|-
CASSLGAVQNYGYTF
TGTGCCAGCTCACTAGGGGCAGTACAGAACTATGGCTACACCTTC
>-|TRBV4-1|TRBJ1-2|-
CASSQVGERGGNTF
TGCGCCAGCAGCCAAGTAGGAGAGAGGGGGGGAAACACCTTC
>-|TRBV11-2|TRBJ2-1|TRBD2
CASGLTSGRSNEQFF
TGTGCCAGCGGACTTACTAGCGGGAGGAGCAATGAGCAGTTCTTC
>-|TRBV5-1|TRBJ1-2|-
CASSLTRTVYGYTF
TGCGCCAGCAGCTTGACCCGGACTGTCTATGGCTACACCTTC
>-|TRBV5-1|TRBJ1-1|TRBD1
CASSRTRPGGANTEAFF
TGCGCCAGCAGCCGAACCAGACCAGGGGGCGCGAACACTGAAGCTTTCTTT
>-|TRBV28|TRBJ2-3|TRBD2
CASFSAGGLDTQYF
TGTGCCAGCTTCTCCGCGGGAGGGTTAGATACGCAGTATTTT
>-|TRBV19|TRBJ1-5|-
CASRGARSNQPQHF
TGTGCCAGTAGAGGGGCGCGTAGCAATCAGCCCCAGCATTTT
>-|TRBV10-3|TRBJ2-5|TRBD1
CAISGTGGWETQYF
TGTGCCATCAGCGGGACAGGGGGCTGGGAGACCCAGTACTTC
>-|TRBV18|TRBJ2-3|-
CASSPGVSRDTQYF
TGTGCCAGCTCACCGGGAGTGAGTAGAGATACGCAGTATTTT
>few|TRBV5-1|TRBJ2-5|TRBD2
CASSLAASGKGDQYF
TGCGCCAGCAGCTTGGCCGCTAGCGGGAAGGGGGACCAGTACTTC
>many|TRBV7-3|TRBJ2-2|TRBD2
CASSLLGSGSTGELFF
TGTGCCAGCAGCTTGCTGGGTAGCGGGAGCACCGGGGAGCTGTTTTTT
>-|TRBV25-1|TRBJ2-3|TRBD1
CASSEGTGAVGTDTQYF
TGTGCCAGCAGTGAAGGGACAGGGGCGGTGGGCACAGATACGCAGTATTTT
>-|TRBV27|TRBJ2-1|TRBD2
CASSLSGGDNEQFF
TGTGCCAGCAGTTTAAGCGGGGGGGACAATGAGCAGTTCTTC
>-|TRBV5-1|TRBJ2-7|-
CASSFAGSDEQYF
TGCGCCAGCAGCTTCGCAGGGAGCGACGAGCAGTACTTC
>few|TRBV4-1|TRBJ1-2|-
CASSQAGSLGNYGYTF
TGCGCCAGCAGCCAGGCAGGTTCCCTAGGGAACTATGGCTACACCTTC
>-|TRBV2|TRBJ2-7|-
CASRGVGSSSYEQYF
TGTGCCAGCAGGGGTGTGGGCAGTTCCTCCTACGAGCAGTACTTC
>few|TRBV4-1|TRBJ2-3|TRBD1
CASSGRHQGASDTQYF
TGCGCCAGCAGCGGACGGCACCAGGGGGCCTCAGATACGCAGTATTTT
>-|TRBV5-1|TRBJ2-7|TRBD1
CASSPQGTYEQYF
TGCGCCAGCAGCCCACAGGGGACCTACGAGCAGTACTTC
>-|TRBV18|TRBJ2-7|TRBD2
CASSLGTSGDYEQYF
TGTGCCAGCTCACTCGGGACTAGCGGCGACTACGAGCAGTACTTC
>few|TRBV6-6|TRBJ2-3|-
CASRDVQGSRATQYF
TGTGCCAGCCGCGATGTCCAGGGGAGTCGGGCTACGCAGTATTTT
>-|TRBV19|TRBJ2-7|TRBD1
CASSIDPPSRGLVRSEQYF
TGTGCCAGTAGTATAGATCCCCCCTCGAGGGGGCTAGTTCGCTCCGAGCAGTACTTC
>-|TRBV29-1|TRBJ2-3|TRBD2
CSVSGTSVNTQYF
TGCAGCGTTTCGGGGACTAGTGTAAATACGCAGTATTTT
>-|TRBV7-3|TRBJ2-7|TRBD1
CASSLSGTGASYEQYF
TGTGCCAGCAGCTTATCCGGGACAGGGGCGTCCTACGAGCAGTACTTC
>-|TRBV19|TRBJ2-1|-
CASSMTGYNEQFF
TGTGCCAGTAGTATGACAGGATACAATGAGCAGTTCTTC
>-|TRBV2|TRBJ2-7|-
CASGFESAAYEQYF
TGTGCCAGCGGCTTTGAATCAGCGGCCTACGAGCAGTACTTC
>-|TRBV28|TRBJ2-7|-
CASTSGGLGGGYYEQYF
TGTGCCAGCACCTCCGGAGGGCTAGGTGGGGGCTACTACGAGCAGTACTTC
>-|TRBV6-5|TRBJ2-2|-
CASSYNPYTGELFF
TGTGCCAGCAGTTACAACCCCTACACCGGGGAGCTGTTTTTT
>few|TRBV28|TRBJ2-2|-
CASTTYHVSGFHGELFF
TGTGCCAGCACCACGTACCATGTTAGTGGGTTTCACGGGGAGCTGTTTTTT
>-|TRBV19|TRBJ2-7|TRBD2
CASSRLAVSSYEQYF
TGTGCCAGTAGTCGTCTAGCGGTAAGCTCCTACGAGCAGTACTTC
>-|TRBV7-6|TRBJ2-6|-
CASGIRDGANVLTF
TGTGCCAGCGGCATCAGGGATGGGGCCAACGTCCTGACTTTC
>-|TRBV6-1|TRBJ1-1|-
CASITAREAFF
TGTGCCAGCATCACAGCGAGGGAAGCTTTCTTT
>-|TRBV29-1|TRBJ2-7|TRBD1
CSAGGYEQYF
TGCAGCGCAGGGGGATACGAGCAGTACTTC
>once|TRBV7-2|TRBJ2-7|-
CASSLVSSDTSYEQYF
TGTGCCAGCAGCTTAGTCTCCTCGGACACCTCCTACGAGCAGTACTTC
>-|TRBV6-1|TRBJ2-2|-
CASTKGTWGAGELFF
TGTGCCAGCACCAAAGGGACTTGGGGGGCCGGGGAGCTGTTTTTT
>-|TRBV7-7|TRBJ2-2|TRBD2
CASSPEGGLPGELFF
TGTGCCAGCAGCCCCGAGGGAGGGTTGCCCGGGGAGCTGTTTTTT
>-|TRBV11-2|TRBJ1-1|-
CASSSGGGEGEAFF
TGTGCCAGCAGCTCAGGAGGGGGGGAAGGTGAAGCTTTCTTT
>few|TRBV28|TRBJ2-5|TRBD1
CASLTGGPPEQYF
TGTGCCAGCCTAACAGGGGGCCCACCTGAGCAGTACTTC
>-|TRBV5-8|TRBJ1-5|TRBD1
CASSPGQKRPQHF
TGTGCCAGCAGCCCGGGACAGAAGAGGCCCCAGCATTTT
>few|TRBV5-1|TRBJ2-1|-
CASSLSTGSYNEQFF
TGCGCCAGCAGCTTAAGCACAGGGTCCTACAATGAGCAGTTCTTC
>-|TRBV28|TRBJ2-3|TRBD2
CASSSPVLAGGGDTQYF
TGTGCCAGCAGTTCACCCGTACTAGCGGGAGGTGGAGATACGCAGTATTTT
>few|TRBV2|TRBJ2-7|-
CASGVGGLRATEQYF
TGTGCCAGCGGGGTTGGAGGTCTGAGGGCCACCGAGCAGTACTTC
>-|TRBV27|TRBJ2-3|TRBD2
CASRKFSGRKGDTDTQYF
TGTGCCAGCAGGAAATTTTCCGGGAGGAAGGGAGACACAGATACGCAGTATTTT